The 29 T cell receptor beta chains presented below share a single source sample, sequenced in a study of blood T cell repertoires in COVID-19. Only in-frame clones appear in the TCRdb table, and some are missing; sequencing was by immunoSEQ multiplex PCR. Of fewer than 350,000 clones in the sample, around 89% were seen once. The source material was peripheral blood. The receptor set was obtained from a man aged 35-49 years with acute or convalescent COVID-19.

This clone was detected only a few times. J is TRBJ1-5 and V is TRBV19; the D gene is possibly TRBD1 (5 bases). Germline CDR1 and CDR2: LNHDA and SQIVND (reference sequence). CDR3 length equals 15 residues. Trimming removed 6 bases at V and 5 bases at J, with 17 bases between. The CDR3 sequence: CASSLKGTLDQPQHF. DNA for the CDR3: TGTGCCAGTAGCCTGAAAGGGACTCTAGATCAGCCCCAGCATTTT. Together with reference TRBV19 and TRBJ1-5, the CDR3 gives the full variable domain: DGGITQSPKYLFRKEGQNVTLSCEQNLNHDAMYWYRQDPGQGLRLIYYSQIVNDFQKGDIAEGYSVSREKKESFPLTVTSAQKNPTAFYLCASSLKGTLDQPQHFGDGTRLSIL.

V gene TRBV7-6 combines with J gene TRBJ2-5; 8 bases match TRBD1. The germline CDR1 and CDR2 sequences are SGHVS and FNYEAQ. V lost 1 base and J lost 1; bases outside the gene matches: 5. This CDR3 region has 16 residues. The CDR3 DNA reads TGTGCCAGCAGCTTAGGGCAGGGGGCCGGCCAAGAGACCCAGTACTTC. Its protein product is CASSLGQGAGQETQYF.

The V call is TRBV2, the J call TRBJ1-2; D might be TRBD1 (6 bases). V was trimmed by 8 bases and J by 2 bases, leaving 12 bases between them. Germline-derived CDR1 and CDR2 are SNHLY and FYNNEI. The CDR3 spans 13 residues. Written as DNA, the CDR3 is TGTGCCAGCTGCCGGGACACCAACTATGGCTACACCTTC. Encoded protein: CASCRDTNYGYTF. Full variable domain (missing parts from reference TRBV2 and TRBJ1-2): EPEVTQTPSHQVTQMGQEVILRCVPISNHLYFYWYRQILGQKVEFLVSFYNNEISEKSEIFDDQFSVERPDGSNFTLKIRSTKLEDSAMYFCASCRDTNYGYTFGSGTRLTVV.

CDR3 nucleotide sequence: TGTGCCAGCAGTCCGTCCGGGGAGCTGTTTTTT. It codes for CASSPSGELFF. The chain recombines TRBV6-6 with TRBJ2-2; no firm D call. The CDR3 runs 11 residues. With 5 bases removed from V and 6 bases from J, the gap between germline ends came to 4 bases. The germline V gene encodes CDR1 MNHNY and CDR2 SVGAGI (reference sequence).

Concerning this clone itself: One junction end disagrees with the germline gene, perhaps due to a read error. The chain recombines TRBV19 with TRBJ1-4; TRBD1 aligns across 8 bases. The CDR3 extends over 14 amino acids. Germline CDR1 reads LNHDA; CDR2 reads SQIVND (reference sequence). CDR3 DNA sequence: TGTGCCAGTAGTATAGGACAGGGGAATGGAAAACTGTTTTTT. It codes for CASSIGQGNGKLFF.

V and J are TRBV5-5 and TRBJ1-2, with D unresolved. Trimming left V 0 bases short and J 4 bases short, with 19 bases between. Germline values: CDR1 SGHKS, CDR2 YYEKEE (reference sequence). The CDR3 sequence is 17 residues long. The CDR3 DNA reads as TGTGCCAGCAGCTTGGGGCAGAATCTCTCGCCAATCTATGGCTACACCTTC. It is translated as CASSLGQNLSPIYGYTF.

This rearrangement joins TRBV24-1 to TRBJ2-2; 7 bases are a match to TRBD2. Per the germline V gene, CDR1 is KGHDR and CDR2 is SFDVKD. V was clipped by 4 bases and J by 2 bases; unmatched bases: 6. The CDR3 loop spans 16 amino acids. DNA of the CDR3: TGTGCCACCAGTGAGGTGGGGGGGTCAAACACCGGGGAGCTGTTTTTT. Protein sequence: CATSEVGGSNTGELFF.

This chain connects TRBV27 to TRBJ2-7, with TRBD2 identical over 9 bases. Unmatched junction bases numbered 5, after V lost 3 bases and J lost 2 bases. The CDR3 runs 15 residues. Germline V gene data show CDR1 as MNHEY and CDR2 as SMNVEV (reference sequence). Written as DNA, the CDR3 is TGTGCCAGCAGTTTTAGCGGGGGCGCCGCCTACGAGCAGTACTTC. Translating gives CASSFSGGAAYEQYF.

This chain joins TRBV9 and TRBJ1-1; 7 bases match TRBD1. V lost 4 bases and J lost 4; bases outside the gene matches: 13. The CDR3 loop spans 16 amino acids. From germline, CDR1 is SGDLS and CDR2 YYNGEE. CDR3 sequence reads: CASSLRQGPRGTEAFF. The DNA for the CDR3 is TGTGCCAGCAGCTTGCGACAGGGCCCACGGGGCACTGAAGCTTTCTTT.

This chain links TRBV30 with TRBJ1-1; TRBD1 agrees at 7 bases. V gave up 3 bases and J gave up 0 bases; unmatched junction bases: 4. Per the germline V gene, CDR1 is GTSNPN and CDR2 is SVGIG (reference sequence). The CDR3 spans 14 residues. CDR3 amino acids: CAWRLGQLNTEAFF. Written as DNA, the CDR3 is TGTGCCTGGAGACTGGGACAGCTGAACACTGAAGCTTTCTTT.

The rearrangement uses TRBV12-5 and TRBJ1-4; 8 nucleotides match TRBD1. Germline V gene data show CDR1 as LGHNT and CDR2 as FRNRAP. The V segment lost 4 bases and the J segment 7 bases; nucleotides outside the gene matches: 14. This CDR3 contains 17 residues. The CDR3 protein is CASGWGQQGDEGEKLFF. CDR3 nucleotide sequence: TGTGCTAGTGGTTGGGGCCAACAGGGGGATGAAGGTGAAAAACTGTTTTTT.

The rearrangement links TRBV5-1 to TRBJ1-4; 7 nucleotides match TRBD1. Germline loops: CDR1 SGHRS, CDR2 YFSETQ. Losses at the gene ends were 4 bases for V and 8 bases for J; bases not matched to a gene: 8. CDR3 length: 14 residues. The CDR3 sequence: CASSEGQSGEKLFF. In DNA, the CDR3 is TGCGCCAGCAGCGAGGGACAGTCGGGGGAAAAACTGTTTTTT.

This sequence joins TRBV18 and TRBJ1-1; maybe TRBD1 (5 bases). The CDR3 contains 14 residues. V was clipped by 6 bases and J by 1 base, with 12 bases between them. The germline V gene has CDR1 KGHSH and CDR2 LQKENI. The CDR3 bases are TGTGCCAGCTCGTCAGGGTACGGGAACACTGAAGCTTTCTTT. It encodes CASSSGYGNTEAFF.

The V and J genes are TRBV29-1 and TRBJ1-2, with 11 bases identical to TRBD1. Germline lookup yields CDR1 SQVTM and CDR2 ANQGSEA. The CDR3 has 14 amino acids. The V and J ends lost 4 bases and 3 bases, in that order; junction bases with no gene match: 4. The CDR3 nucleotides are TGCAGCGTTGGGACAGGGGGCGAGGACTATGGCTACACCTTC. This encodes CSVGTGGEDYGYTF. Together with reference TRBV29-1 and TRBJ1-2, the CDR3 gives the full variable domain: SAVISQKPSRDICQRGTSLTIQCQVDSQVTMMFWYRQQPGQSLTLIATANQGSEATYESGFVIDKFPISRPNLTFSTLTVSNMSPEDSSIYLCSVGTGGEDYGYTFGSGTRLTVV.

This chain uses TRBV28 with TRBJ1-5; 8 nucleotides agree with TRBD1. Per the germline V gene, CDR1 is MDHEN and CDR2 is SYDVKM. The CDR3 runs 15 residues. The V segment lost 1 base and the J segment 6 bases; nucleotides outside the gene matches: 5. This chain's CDR3 is CASSLFETGVQPQHF. The CDR3 DNA reads TGTGCCAGCAGTTTATTCGAGACAGGGGTTCAGCCCCAGCATTTT.

This clone has just a few counts. The rearrangement links TRBV28 to TRBJ1-4; D gene uncertain. The CDR3 runs to 15 residues. Germline V lookup: CDR1 MDHEN, CDR2 SYDVKM. Trimming left V 2 bases short and J 3 bases short, with 10 bases between. The CDR3 nucleotides are TGTGCCAGCAGTTTAGGGTCGAGGGCTAATGAAAAACTGTTTTTT. Its protein is CASSLGSRANEKLFF.

The V and J genes are TRBV7-6 and TRBJ2-1, with TRBD2 as a possible D gene (6 bases). The CDR3 runs to 15 residues. Per the germline V gene, CDR1 is SGHVS and CDR2 is FNYEAQ. V gave up 5 bases and J gave up 1 base, with 12 bases separating them. CDR3 loop: CASSPRDLSYNEQFF. The CDR3 DNA follows: TGTGCCAGCAGCCCCCGGGACTTATCCTACAATGAGCAGTTCTTC.

This sequence joins TRBV6-2 or TRBV6-3 and TRBJ2-1, with 14 bases matching TRBD2. J was trimmed by 0 bases and V by 5 bases; bases with no gene match: 6. This CDR3 has 18 residues. From germline, CDR1 is MNHEY and CDR2 SVGEGT. The CDR3 here is CASSTGTSGGSSYNEQFF. The CDR3 DNA reads as TGTGCCAGCAGTACCGGGACTAGCGGGGGTAGCTCCTACAATGAGCAGTTCTTC.

The chain recombines TRBV5-6 with TRBJ1-2, with 8 bases matching TRBD1. Germline CDR1 and CDR2: SGHDT and YYEEEE. Trimming at V came to 0 bases and at J to 4 bases, leaving 8 bases not matched to a gene. The CDR3 is 16 residues long. The CDR3 nucleotides are TGTGCCAGCAGCTTGGCAGGGGGCGCGATGGTCTATGGCTACACCTTC. This translates into CASSLAGGAMVYGYTF.

The rearrangement joins TRBV2 to TRBJ2-7, with 8 positions matching TRBD1. The trim removed 5 bases at V and 3 bases at J, leaving 9 bases unmatched. Germline V lookup: CDR1 SNHLY, CDR2 FYNNEI. The CDR3 extends over 15 amino acids. The CDR3 nucleotides are TGTGCCAGCAGTTCTCGACAGGGGCTTTACTACGAGCAGTACTTC. Residues: CASSSRQGLYYEQYF.

This chain uses TRBV5-1 with TRBJ1-1, with D perhaps matching TRBD1 (5 bases). CDR1 and CDR2 from the germline V gene are SGHRS and YFSETQ. Deletions cut 4 bases from V and 5 bases from J, with 15 bases between. This CDR3 has 14 residues. The chain's CDR3 is CASSGGGDLTEAFF. The CDR3, as DNA: TGCGCCAGCAGCGGAGGAGGGGACCTAACTGAAGCTTTCTTT.

CDR3 coding DNA: TGCAGTGCACAGGGGAGGTACGAGCAGTACTTC. Protein sequence: CSAQGRYEQYF. The rearrangement links TRBV20-1 to TRBJ2-7; D possibly corresponds to TRBD1 (7 bases). Trimming shortened V by 6 bases and J by 4 bases, and 10 bases separated the two germline ends. CDR1 and CDR2 (germline): DFQATT, SNEGSKA (reference sequence). The CDR3 length is 11 residues.

V is TRBV3-1 (or the pseudogene TRBV3-2) and J is TRBJ2-3; 7 nucleotides line up with TRBD1. CDR3 size: 15 residues. From germline, CDR1 is LGHDT and CDR2 YNNKEL (reference sequence). The trim removed 6 bases at V and 1 base at J, leaving 7 bases unmatched. The CDR3 DNA follows: TGTGCCAGCAGACCTGACAGGGTTGGCACAGATACGCAGTATTTT. Translated: CASRPDRVGTDTQYF.

The count of this clone is one. The chain couples TRBV10-3 to TRBJ1-2, with a tentative D call TRBD1 (5 bases). CDR1 is ENHRY, CDR2 SYGVKD, per germline. V lost 7 bases and J lost 6, with 21 bases in between. The CDR3 consists of 15 residues. The CDR3 bases are TGTGCCATCACTCCGGACGGGCAGGGCTTAAATGGCTACACCTTC. Encoded protein: CAITPDGQGLNGYTF.

This chain connects TRBV6-6 to TRBJ2-7; D unclear. The CDR3 covers 14 residues. Germline loops: CDR1 MNHNY, CDR2 SVGAGI (reference sequence). V gave up 5 bases and J gave up 3 bases, with 14 bases separating them. The CDR3 is CASSLSTRVYEQYF. CDR3 nucleotide sequence: TGTGCCAGCAGTCTCTCCACTCGCGTCTACGAGCAGTACTTC.

The chain has TRBV30 and TRBJ1-4; 9 bases are a match to TRBD1. The length of the CDR3 is 13 residues. CDR1 and CDR2 from the germline V gene are GTSNPN and SVGIG (reference sequence). V was clipped by 8 bases and J by 6 bases; unmatched bases: 7. The CDR3 sequence is CASNRGRDEKLFF. CDR3 DNA: TGTGCCAGTAACAGGGGGCGCGATGAAAAACTGTTTTTT. Filled out from reference TRBV30 and TRBJ1-4, the complete variable domain reads SQTIHQWPATLVQPVGSPLSLECTVEGTSNPNLYWYRQAAGRGLQLLFYSVGIGQISSEVPQNLSASRPQDRQFILSSKKLLLSDSGFYLCASNRGRDEKLFFGSGTQLSVL.

This chain connects TRBV19 to TRBJ1-5, with 8 bases that match TRBD1. V dropped 5 bases and J dropped 3; count of bases not matched to a gene: 12. The CDR3 covers 17 residues. Germline V gives CDR1 LNHDA, CDR2 SQIVND (reference sequence). The CDR3 region is CASSPFQGAGDNQPQHF. DNA of the CDR3: TGTGCCAGTAGTCCGTTTCAGGGGGCGGGCGACAATCAGCCCCAGCATTTT.

The CDR3 bases are TGTGCCACCAGCACCCTACAGGGGGAGAATGGCTACACCTTC. Its translation: CATSTLQGENGYTF. The chain employs TRBV15 and TRBJ1-2; 8 bases map to TRBD1. Losses at the gene ends were 4 bases for V and 6 bases for J; bases not matched to a gene: 7. From germline, CDR1 is LNHNV and CDR2 YYDKDF (reference sequence). This CDR3 is built from 14 residues.

This chain connects TRBV7-2 to TRBJ2-1; 9 nucleotides align to TRBD1. Germline V lookup: CDR1 SGHTA, CDR2 FQGNSA. The CDR3 sequence is 18 residues long. The V segment lost 6 bases and the J segment 0 bases; nucleotides outside the gene matches: 12. CDR3 sequence (DNA): TGTGCCAGCAGTTTGGGACAGGGTACCTTCCTCTCCTACAATGAGCAGTTCTTC. As protein: CASSLGQGTFLSYNEQFF.